One sample yielded the 24 T cell receptor beta chains listed below, sequenced in a study of cytomegalovirus exposure and HLA in healthy donors. Assay: immunoSEQ multiplex PCR; the TCRdb copy retains only in-frame clones and omits some. The sample holds some 130,000 clones; about 90% are singletons and the top ten take roughly 1.4%. The sequencing sample was made of PBMCs. These receptors originate from a young man in good health and CMV-seronegative.

V usage is TRBV7-9 and J usage is TRBJ2-7, with a tentative D call TRBD1 (6 bases). From germline, CDR1 is SEHNR and CDR2 FQNEAQ (reference sequence). The CDR3 loop spans 15 amino acids. The germline V and J ends were trimmed by 0 bases and 1 base, with 10 bases remaining between them. The CDR3, as DNA: TGTGCCAGCAGCTTAGCCGGGACAAATTCCTACGAGCAGTACTTC. This sequence encodes CASSLAGTNSYEQYF.

This chain connects TRBV30 to TRBJ1-3; TRBD1 might be the D (5 bases). Germline assignment: CDR1 GTSNPN and CDR2 SVGIG (reference sequence). CDR3 length: 15 residues. The V gene lost 3 bases and the J gene lost 3 bases, with 15 bases spanning the gap. Written as DNA, the CDR3 is TGTGCCTGGAGCCGGGGCGGGGGAAATGGAAACACCATATATTTT. This sequence encodes CAWSRGGGNGNTIYF.

This sequence joins TRBV11-2 and TRBJ1-5; TRBD1 aligns across 9 bases. V gave up 6 bases and J gave up 6 bases; unmatched junction bases: 9. The CDR3 sequence is 15 residues long. CDR1 and CDR2 (germline): SGHAT, FQNNGV. CDR3: CASSTGTGYRQPQHF. For the CDR3, the DNA is TGTGCCAGCAGTACCGGGACAGGGTACCGTCAGCCCCAGCATTTT.

J is TRBJ1-3 and V is TRBV5-1; D may be TRBD1 (5 bases). Germline CDR1 is SGHRS and CDR2 is YFSETQ. Trimming took off 4 bases at V and 2 bases at J, with 16 bases between the two ends. The CDR3 is made up of 16 amino acids. CDR3: CASSEQVVVAGNTIYF. DNA of the CDR3: TGCGCCAGCAGCGAACAGGTAGTCGTCGCTGGAAACACCATATATTTT.

The chain carries TRBV7-2 and TRBJ2-2; TRBD1 aligns across 7 bases. With 1 base clipped from V and 0 bases from J, the junction kept 2 bases outside the gene matches. CDR3 length equals 16 residues. Germline CDR1 is SGHTA and CDR2 is FQGNSA. CDR3 coding DNA: TGTGCCAGCAGCTTAGGGGACAGATCGAACACCGGGGAGCTGTTTTTT. Amino acid sequence: CASSLGDRSNTGELFF.

The chain is built from TRBV28 and TRBJ2-7; 8 nucleotides line up with TRBD1. Germline V gene lookup returns CDR1 MDHEN and CDR2 SYDVKM. After removal of 7 bases from V and 2 bases from J, the junction contained 10 bases not matched to a gene. The CDR3 totals 15 residues. The CDR3 DNA reads TGTGCCAGCAACACAGGACAGGGAAAGCCCTACGAGCAGTACTTC. It encodes CASNTGQGKPYEQYF. Together with reference TRBV28 and TRBJ2-7, the CDR3 gives the full variable domain: DVKVTQSSRYLVKRTGEKVFLECVQDMDHENMFWYRQDPGLGLRLIYFSYDVKMKEKGDIPEGYSVSREKKERFSLILESASTNQTSMYLCASNTGQGKPYEQYFGPGTRLTVT.

The chain uses TRBV6-5 and TRBJ2-7, with 9 bases matching TRBD2. With 7 bases clipped from V and 11 bases from J, the junction kept 9 bases outside the gene matches. The CDR3 is made up of 12 amino acids. CDR1 and CDR2 (germline): MNHEY, SVGAGI. CDR3 bases: TGTGCCAGCAAGGCTAGCGGGATGGGCGAGTACTTC. Translating it yields CASKASGMGEYF.

This CDR3 is CASSLVGGASYGYTF. The DNA for the CDR3 is TGTGCCAGCAGCCTCGTCGGGGGAGCCTCCTATGGCTACACCTTC. The chain couples TRBV6-5 to TRBJ1-2; TRBD1 might be the D (5 bases). The CDR3 is 15 residues long. V lost 6 bases and J lost 4, with 18 bases in between. CDR1 and CDR2 from the germline V gene are MNHEY and SVGAGI.

The chain employs TRBV7-3 and TRBJ2-7; D is possibly TRBD2 (6 bases). The CDR3 covers 13 residues. The germline CDR1 and CDR2 sequences are SGHTA and FQGTGA. Trimming left V 4 bases short and J 2 bases short, with 9 bases between. In DNA, the CDR3 is TGTGCCAGCAGCTCCGGGAGACCCTACGAGCAGTACTTC. This gives the protein CASSSGRPYEQYF.

This clone was found once. The chain couples TRBV7-6 to TRBJ2-7; the match to TRBD2 covers 8 bases. Trimming cost V 4 bases and J 1 base; bases outside gene matches: 12. Looked up from germline, CDR1 is SGHVS and CDR2 is FNYEAQ. This CDR3 is 17 amino acids long. The CDR3 reads CASSSNYKRGLSYEQYF. Written as DNA, the CDR3 is TGTGCCAGCAGCTCAAACTATAAGCGGGGGCTTTCCTACGAGCAGTACTTC.

Written as DNA, the CDR3 is TGTGCCAGCAGCGTAGACGGTGGTGGAGGGGATGAGCAGTTCTTC. Its translation is CASSVDGGGGDEQFF. V usage is TRBV9 and J usage is TRBJ2-1, with a tentative D call TRBD2 (6 bases). Trimming cost V 0 bases and J 8 bases, with 15 bases left between them. Germline CDR1 is SGDLS and CDR2 is YYNGEE. The CDR3 is 15 residues long.

V and J are TRBV5-6 and TRBJ2-1; 9 bases match TRBD1. The germline V gene has CDR1 SGHDT and CDR2 YYEEEE. V lost 6 bases, J lost 9 bases, and 13 bases stayed unmatched. The CDR3 is made up of 15 amino acids. The CDR3 reads CASNEDRGLVIEQFF. The CDR3 DNA reads as TGTGCCAGCAACGAGGACAGGGGTTTAGTTATTGAGCAGTTCTTC.

This chain uses TRBV5-4 with TRBJ1-6; D gene ambiguous. V lost 2 bases and J lost 8, with 8 bases in between. Germline loops: CDR1 SGHNT, CDR2 YYREEE (reference sequence). CDR3 length equals 13 residues. CDR3 residues: CASSLSQDSPLHF. The CDR3 DNA follows: TGTGCCAGCAGCTTATCCCAGGATTCACCCCTCCACTTT.

The chain employs TRBV2 and TRBJ2-5; D gene uncertain. V shed 6 bases and J shed 2 bases, with 16 bases lying between them. The CDR3 is made up of 15 amino acids. From germline, CDR1 is SNHLY and CDR2 FYNNEI. The CDR3 sequence is CASRNGRGGQETQYF. CDR3 nucleotides: TGTGCCAGCAGGAATGGCCGAGGTGGTCAAGAGACCCAGTACTTC.

This chain joins TRBV27 and TRBJ1-5; no clear D gene. V was pared by 6 bases and J by 7 bases, with 13 bases between. CDR1 is MNHEY and CDR2 is SMNVEV in the germline V gene (reference sequence). CDR3 length: 13 amino acids. CDR3 sequence reads: CASSPSGRQPQHF. CDR3 DNA sequence: TGTGCCAGCAGCCCCTCGGGGAGACAGCCCCAGCATTTT.

In this sample, this clone turned up once. The chain recombines TRBV2 with TRBJ2-3; TRBD1 might be the D (6 bases). The CDR3 covers 16 residues. The V and J ends lost 6 bases and 0 bases respectively, with 16 bases between them. CDR1 SNHLY and CDR2 FYNNEI come from the germline V gene. In DNA form, the CDR3 reads TGTGCCAGCAGGAGGACAGCAAGAGCTAGCACAGATACGCAGTATTTT. Translating it yields CASRRTARASTDTQYF.

By share, this clone counts as medium-sized. The chain uses TRBV4-1 and TRBJ1-5; unclear D gene. V was trimmed by 5 bases and J by 1 base, leaving 6 bases between them. Germline V gene sequence: CDR1 MGHRA, CDR2 YSYEKL. This CDR3 spans 13 amino acids. The CDR3 DNA sequence: TGCGCCAGCAGCGTACAGAGCAATCAGCCCCAGCATTTT. This gives the protein CASSVQSNQPQHF.

The chain couples TRBV18 to TRBJ1-2; a weak D match, TRBD1 (5 bases). Germline V gives CDR1 KGHSH, CDR2 LQKENI. CDR3 size: 17 residues. V was clipped by 3 bases and J by 3 bases, with 20 bases between them. The chain's CDR3 is CASSPGQNTGGYYGYTF. The CDR3 bases are TGTGCCAGCTCACCGGGCCAGAACACCGGGGGTTACTATGGCTACACCTTC.

This chain joins TRBV6-4 and TRBJ2-3; TRBD2 agrees at 14 bases. This CDR3 contains 15 residues. Germline V gene data show CDR1 as MRHNA and CDR2 as SNTAGT. V lost 7 bases and J lost 6; bases outside the gene matches: 6. CDR3 in DNA: TGTGCCAGCAAGGGACTAGCGGGAGCGGCTGATACGCAGTATTTT. This gives the protein CASKGLAGAADTQYF.

The chain joins TRBV5-4 to TRBJ2-3; 9 nucleotides agree with TRBD2. The CDR3 is 16 residues long. CDR1 is SGHNT and CDR2 is YYREEE in the germline V gene (reference sequence). With V trimmed by 4 bases and J by 2 bases, 8 bases remained unmatched. The CDR3 loop is CASSRAGGTYTDTQYF. The DNA of the CDR3 is TGTGCCAGCAGCAGAGCGGGAGGAACGTACACAGATACGCAGTATTTT.

The chain uses TRBV10-2 and TRBJ1-1; D gene ambiguous. The CDR3 contains 15 residues. V was clipped by 7 bases and J by 0 bases, with 15 bases between them. Germline values: CDR1 WSHSY, CDR2 SAAADI. The CDR3 is CASIFEGSMNTEAFF. Here the CDR3 DNA reads TGCGCCAGCATTTTTGAAGGGAGCATGAACACTGAAGCTTTCTTT.

The rearrangement joins TRBV5-1 to TRBJ2-6; D unresolved. Per the germline V gene, CDR1 is SGHRS and CDR2 is YFSETQ. The CDR3 loop spans 14 amino acids. V lost 4 bases and J lost 4, with 9 bases in between. CDR3 protein: CASSTAAGANVLTF. DNA of the CDR3: TGCGCCAGCAGCACCGCGGCAGGGGCCAACGTCCTGACTTTC.

This chain uses TRBV19 with TRBJ1-2, with 7 bases fitting TRBD1. This CDR3 has 16 residues. Germline CDR1 is LNHDA and CDR2 is SQIVND (reference sequence). After removal of 5 bases from V and 5 bases from J, the junction contained 14 bases not matched to a gene. DNA for the CDR3: TGTGCCAGTAGTCCCCGGACAGGTCCCAGACTATATGGCTACACCTTC. It specifies CASSPRTGPRLYGYTF.

The rearrangement uses TRBV9 and TRBJ2-5; D is perhaps TRBD2 (6 bases). V was clipped by 0 bases and J by 5 bases, with 11 bases between them. The CDR3 length is 14 residues. CDR1 and CDR2 (germline): SGDLS, YYNGEE. As DNA, the CDR3 is TGTGCCAGCAGCGTAGGGGGACTCAAGGAGACCCAGTACTTC. Translation gives CASSVGGLKETQYF.